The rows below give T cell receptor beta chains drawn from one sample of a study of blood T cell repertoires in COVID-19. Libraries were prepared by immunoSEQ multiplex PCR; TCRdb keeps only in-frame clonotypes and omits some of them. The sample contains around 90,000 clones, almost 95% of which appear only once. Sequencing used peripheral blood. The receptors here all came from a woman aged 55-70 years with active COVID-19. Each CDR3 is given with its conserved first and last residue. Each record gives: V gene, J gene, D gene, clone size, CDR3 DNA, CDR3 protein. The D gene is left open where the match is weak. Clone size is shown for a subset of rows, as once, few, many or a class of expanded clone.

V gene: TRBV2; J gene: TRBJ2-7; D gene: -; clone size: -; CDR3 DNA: TGTGCCAGCATTGGCTTCCTGGGCTCCGAGCAGTACTTC; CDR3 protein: CASIGFLGSEQYF
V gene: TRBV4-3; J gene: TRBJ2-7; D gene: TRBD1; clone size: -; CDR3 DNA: TGCGCCAGCGGGGACAGGCGATACGTTTACGAGCAGTACTTC; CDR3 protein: CASGDRRYVYEQYF
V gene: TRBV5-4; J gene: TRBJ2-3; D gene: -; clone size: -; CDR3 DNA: TGTGCCAGCAGCTTGGGGGGGGAAGATACGCAGTATTTT; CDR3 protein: CASSLGGEDTQYF
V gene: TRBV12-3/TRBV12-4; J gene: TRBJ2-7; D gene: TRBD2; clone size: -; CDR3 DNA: TGTGCCAGCAAACCTAGCGGAGGCTACGAGCAGTACTTC; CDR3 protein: CASKPSGGYEQYF
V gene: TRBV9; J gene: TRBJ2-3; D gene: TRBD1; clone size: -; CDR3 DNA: TGTGCCAGCAGCACCAAAGGGGGGACAGGGACAGATACGCAGTATTTT; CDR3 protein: CASSTKGGTGTDTQYF
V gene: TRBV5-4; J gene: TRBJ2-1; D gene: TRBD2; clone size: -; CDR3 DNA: TGTGCCAGCAGCTTAAGGGAGACTAGCGGGTTCGATGAGCAGTTCTTC; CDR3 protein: CASSLRETSGFDEQFF
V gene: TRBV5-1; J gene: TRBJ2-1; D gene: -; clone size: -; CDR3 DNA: TGCGCCAGCAGCTTGGAAGCCGCGAGTGAGCAGTTCTTC; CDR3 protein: CASSLEAASEQFF
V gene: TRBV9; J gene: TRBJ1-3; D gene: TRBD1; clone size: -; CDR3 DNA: TGTGCCAGCAGCGAGGGACAGGGCCACGGAAACACCATATATTTT; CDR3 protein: CASSEGQGHGNTIYF
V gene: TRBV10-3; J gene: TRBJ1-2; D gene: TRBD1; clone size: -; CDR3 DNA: TGTGCCATCAGTGAGTCTGGGGGACAGGGGGTCGGCTACACCTTC; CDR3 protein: CAISESGGQGVGYTF
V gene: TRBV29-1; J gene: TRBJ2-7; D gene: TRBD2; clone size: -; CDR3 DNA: TGCAGCGTGTCCGGACTAGCGGGAGGTTACGAGCAGTACTTC; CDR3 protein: CSVSGLAGGYEQYF
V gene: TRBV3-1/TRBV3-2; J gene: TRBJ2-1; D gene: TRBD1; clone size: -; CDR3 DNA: TGTGCCAGCAGCCAAACAGGGGATGAGCAGTTCTTC; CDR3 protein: CASSQTGDEQFF
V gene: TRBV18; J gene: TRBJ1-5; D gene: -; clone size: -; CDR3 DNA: TGTGCCAGCTCACCGGGACTGATTAGCAATCAGCCCCAGCATTTT; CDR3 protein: CASSPGLISNQPQHF
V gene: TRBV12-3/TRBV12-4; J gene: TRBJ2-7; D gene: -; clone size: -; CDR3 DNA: TGTGCCAGCAGCCTCAACACCCACGAGCAGTACTTC; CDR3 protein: CASSLNTHEQYF
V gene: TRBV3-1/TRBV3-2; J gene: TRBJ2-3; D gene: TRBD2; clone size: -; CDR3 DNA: TGTGCCAGCAGGTCGGGGGGAAGCACAGATACGCAGTATTTT; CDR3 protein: CASRSGGSTDTQYF
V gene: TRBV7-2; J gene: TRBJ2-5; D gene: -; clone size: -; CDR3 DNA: TGTGCCAGCAGCCCAACCGGTCGACAAGAGACCCAGTACTTC; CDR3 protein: CASSPTGRQETQYF
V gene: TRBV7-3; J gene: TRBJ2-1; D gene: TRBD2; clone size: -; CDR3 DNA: TGTGCCAGCAGCCTAGCGGGAGGGGGAGATGGTGAGCAGTTCTTC; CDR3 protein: CASSLAGGGDGEQFF
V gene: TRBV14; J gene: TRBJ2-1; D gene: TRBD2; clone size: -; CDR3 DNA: TGTGCCAGCAGCCCCAAGCGGGAGCGACCCGCTGAGCAGTTCTTC; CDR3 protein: CASSPKRERPAEQFF
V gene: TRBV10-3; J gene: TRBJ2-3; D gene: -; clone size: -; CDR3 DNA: TGTGCCATCAGTTACACAGATACGCAGTATTTT; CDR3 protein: CAISYTDTQYF
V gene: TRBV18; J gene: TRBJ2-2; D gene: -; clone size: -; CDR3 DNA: TGTGCCAGCTCACCAGGGGCGAACGCCGGGGAGCTGTTTTTT; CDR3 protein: CASSPGANAGELFF
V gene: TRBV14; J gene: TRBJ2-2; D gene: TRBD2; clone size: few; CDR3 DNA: TGTGCCACCAAATCTAGCGGGAGTCGTACCGGGGAGCTGTTTTTT; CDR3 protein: CATKSSGSRTGELFF
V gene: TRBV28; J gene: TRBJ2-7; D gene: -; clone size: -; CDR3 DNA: TGTGCCAGCAGTACTACACGGGAAGTTTACGAGCAGTACTTC; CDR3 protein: CASSTTREVYEQYF
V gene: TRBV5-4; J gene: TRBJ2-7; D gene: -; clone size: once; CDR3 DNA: TGTGCCAGCAGCGCCTCGGGACATAGCTCCTACGAGCAGTACTTC; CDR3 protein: CASSASGHSSYEQYF
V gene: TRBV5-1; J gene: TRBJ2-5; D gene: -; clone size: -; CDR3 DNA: TGCGCCAGCAGCCTGACTAGTCCATCGCGGGAGACCCAGTACTTC; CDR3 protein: CASSLTSPSRETQYF
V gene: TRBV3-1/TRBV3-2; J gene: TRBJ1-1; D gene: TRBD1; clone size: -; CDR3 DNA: TGTGCCAGCAGCCCCAGGACAGGGGGAGACACTGAAGCTTTCTTT; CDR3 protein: CASSPRTGGDTEAFF
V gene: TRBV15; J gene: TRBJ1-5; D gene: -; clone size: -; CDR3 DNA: TGTGCCACCAGCAGAGATCCCGGAGGTAGCAATCAGCCCCAGCATTTT; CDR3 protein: CATSRDPGGSNQPQHF
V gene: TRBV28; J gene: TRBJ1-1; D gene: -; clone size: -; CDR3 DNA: TGTGCCAGCAGTTCGCCGGCAGGGGTCTTACGCGGTGAAGCTTTCTTT; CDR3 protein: CASSSPAGVLRGEAFF
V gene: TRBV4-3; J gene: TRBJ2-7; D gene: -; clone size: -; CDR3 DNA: TGCGCCAGCAGCCAAGAATTCAATACAGCCTCCTACGAGCAGTACTTC; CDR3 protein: CASSQEFNTASYEQYF
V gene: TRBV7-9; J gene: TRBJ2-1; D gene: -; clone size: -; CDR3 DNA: TGTGCCAGCAGCTTATCAGGTTTACTGGTTAGCTCCTACAATGAGCAGTTCTTC; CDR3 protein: CASSLSGLLVSSYNEQFF
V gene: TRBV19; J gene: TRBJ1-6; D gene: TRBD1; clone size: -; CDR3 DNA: TGTGCCAGTAGTTCGGACAGGGGTAATTCACCCCTCCACTTT; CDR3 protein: CASSSDRGNSPLHF
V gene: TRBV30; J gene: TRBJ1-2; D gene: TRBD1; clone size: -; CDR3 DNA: TGTGCCTGGAGTGCGTTTTCACTATCTAGGACAGGGATATTCTTC; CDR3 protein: CAWSAFSLSRTGIFF
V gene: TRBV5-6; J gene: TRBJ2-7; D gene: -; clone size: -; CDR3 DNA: TGTGCCAGCAGCGCAGGGTGGGGCCTTAGTTTGGAGCAGTACTTC; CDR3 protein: CASSAGWGLSLEQYF
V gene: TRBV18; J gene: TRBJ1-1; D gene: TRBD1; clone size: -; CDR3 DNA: TGTGCCAGCTTCCGGGACAGGGGAATAGGAACTGAAGCTTTCTTT; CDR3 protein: CASFRDRGIGTEAFF
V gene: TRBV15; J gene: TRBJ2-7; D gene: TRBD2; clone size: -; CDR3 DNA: TGTGCCACCAGCAGAGACGATAGCGGGGTGTACGAGCAGTACTTC; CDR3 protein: CATSRDDSGVYEQYF
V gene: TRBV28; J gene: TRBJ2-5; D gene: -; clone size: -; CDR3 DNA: TGTGCCAGCAGTCAGGGAAAGGAGACCCAGTACTTC; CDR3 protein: CASSQGKETQYF
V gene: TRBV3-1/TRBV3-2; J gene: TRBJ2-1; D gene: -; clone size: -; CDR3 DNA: TGTGCCAGCAGCCAAGATCCAGGGGCCAACTACAATGAGCAGTTCTTC; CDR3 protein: CASSQDPGANYNEQFF
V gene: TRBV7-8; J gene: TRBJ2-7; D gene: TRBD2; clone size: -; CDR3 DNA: TGTGCCAGCAGCCGCGGACTAGCGACGGGCTCCTACGAGCAGTACTTC; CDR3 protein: CASSRGLATGSYEQYF